A single sample is the source of the 26 T cell receptor beta chains below, sequenced in a study of CD8 T cells in ankylosing spondylitis. TCRdb analysed the 5' RACE reads with MiXCR anew, one entry per CDR3 protein. Of about 160,000 distinct CDR3 sequences detected, more than 40% appear once; the ten largest clones hold roughly 15%. The specimen was synovial fluid, either unsorted or a sorted T cell fraction (not recorded which). All receptors come from a male donor with ankylosing spondylitis.

This clonotype appeared many times. CDR3 residues: CASSFGDRSYNEQFF. The CDR3 bases are TGTGCCAGCAGTTTCGGGGACAGATCTTACAATGAGCAGTTCTTC. This chain uses TRBV12-3 or TRBV12-4 with TRBJ2-1; the match to TRBD1 covers 7 bases. This CDR3 contains 15 residues. J lost 4 bases, V lost 3 bases, and 6 bases had no gene match.

This clonotype was seen repeatedly, ten times or more. V usage is TRBV2 and J usage is TRBJ1-2; D not certain. V shed 7 bases and J shed 3 bases, with 9 bases lying between them. The CDR3 has 12 amino acids. Germline V gene lookup returns CDR1 SNHLY and CDR2 FYNNEI. CDR3 nucleotides: TGTGCCAGCACCGGGCTGGACTATGGCTACACCTTC. Its translation is CASTGLDYGYTF.

This chain uses TRBV4-1 with TRBJ1-4; a possible D gene is TRBD1 (6 bases). Germline CDR1 MGHRA, CDR2 YSYEKL. Trimming took off 1 base at V and 7 bases at J, with 13 bases between the two ends. This CDR3 has 15 residues. The CDR3 sequence is CASSQVHRVREKLFF. The CDR3 coding sequence is TGCGCCAGCAGCCAAGTCCACAGGGTACGTGAAAAACTGTTTTTT.

This clonotype was found once. The chain recombines TRBV27 with TRBJ2-5; 8 bases fit TRBD2. J lost 7 bases, V lost 5 bases, and 15 bases had no gene match. This CDR3 is built from 16 residues. CDR1 is MNHEY, CDR2 SMNVEV, per germline (reference sequence). The CDR3: CASSPRRTSSRVTQYF. The CDR3 DNA sequence: TGTGCCAGCAGTCCACGTAGGACTAGCTCCCGGGTGACCCAGTACTTC.

V and J are TRBV4-2 and TRBJ2-1; D may match TRBD1 or TRBD2 (6 bases each). Per germline, CDR1 LGHNA and CDR2 YNFKEQ. This CDR3 is built from 17 residues. V dropped 4 bases and J dropped 7 bases, with 23 bases sitting between them. This CDR3 reads CASSLAGGVLAGNEQFF. The CDR3 coding sequence is TGTGCCAGCAGCCTCGCCGGGGGCGTTCTAGCTGGTAATGAGCAGTTCTTC.

V and J are TRBV29-1 and TRBJ2-1, with no clear D. The CDR3 is made up of 17 amino acids. Germline loops: CDR1 SQVTM, CDR2 ANQGSEA. The ends were cut back, 0 bases at V and 8 bases at J, with 23 bases in the middle. CDR3 loop: CSVEDLRVSTLVYEQFF. In DNA form, the CDR3 reads TGCAGCGTTGAAGATCTTAGGGTTTCTACGCTGGTGTATGAGCAGTTCTTC.

V gene TRBV5-1 combines with J gene TRBJ2-7; D possibly corresponds to TRBD1 (6 bases). The V end lost 4 bases, the J end lost 3 bases, and 11 bases lay between the germline ends. The CDR3 has 13 residues. Germline V gene sequence: CDR1 SGHRS, CDR2 YFSETQ. The CDR3 nucleotides are TGCGCCAGCAGCACCATGGACAGCTACGAGCAGTACTTC. It translates to CASSTMDSYEQYF.

This chain uses TRBV6-1 with TRBJ2-7; possibly TRBD1 or TRBD2 for D (6 bases each). V was clipped by 7 bases and J by 3 bases, with 16 bases between them. The CDR3 is 14 amino acids. From germline, CDR1 is MNHNS and CDR2 SASEGT. Written as DNA, the CDR3 is TGTGCCAGCAAAAGGGGGGACCGCCTCTACGAGCAGTACTTC. This encodes CASKRGDRLYEQYF.

V and J are TRBV20-1 and TRBJ2-1, with 8 bases identical to TRBD1. Germline values: CDR1 DFQATT, CDR2 SNEGSKA (reference sequence). This CDR3 spans 14 amino acids. Trimming cost V 1 base and J 9 bases; bases outside gene matches: 8. This CDR3 reads CSARVYRGSGEQFF. As DNA, the CDR3 is TGCAGTGCTAGAGTTTACAGGGGGAGTGGTGAGCAGTTCTTC.

The rearrangement links TRBV28 to TRBJ1-5; D not certain. The V end was cut by 5 bases, the J end by 3 bases, with 8 bases between. The CDR3 spans 13 residues. In germline, CDR1 is MDHEN, CDR2 SYDVKM. This CDR3 is CASSVGPNQPQHF. The CDR3 nucleotides read TGTGCCAGCAGTGTCGGACCCAATCAGCCCCAGCATTTT.

In its sample, this clonotype was seen a few times. The chain is built from TRBV5-1 and TRBJ1-2; 7 nucleotides align to TRBD1. There are 15 residues in the CDR3. Germline CDR1 SGHRS, CDR2 YFSETQ. Trimming at V came to 3 bases and at J to 2 bases, leaving 7 bases not matched to a gene. CDR3 DNA sequence: TGCGCCAGCAGCTCCGCTGACAGGGTAAACTATGGCTACACCTTC. This gives the protein CASSSADRVNYGYTF. Full variable domain (outside the CDR3, taken from reference TRBV5-1 and TRBJ1-2): KAGVTQTPRYLIKTRGQQVTLSCSPISGHRSVSWYQQTPGQGLQFLFEYFSETQRNKGNFPGRFSGRQFSNSRSEMNVSTLELGDSALYLCASSSADRVNYGYTFGSGTRLTVV.

The chain recombines TRBV7-6 with TRBJ2-3, with a weak D call TRBD1 (5 bases). CDR3 length: 16 residues. Germline V gene data show CDR1 as SGHVS and CDR2 as FNYEAQ. Deletions cut 5 bases from V and 4 bases from J, with 19 bases between. The chain's CDR3 is CASSNIRVDAPDTQYF. Written as DNA, the CDR3 is TGTGCCAGCAGCAACATCAGGGTTGATGCGCCAGATACGCAGTATTTT.

This clonotype appeared a few times. The rearrangement uses TRBV11-1 and TRBJ1-1; no clear D gene. The germline V and J ends were trimmed by 6 bases and 5 bases, with 28 bases remaining between them. Germline-derived CDR1 and CDR2 are SGHAT and FQDESV (reference sequence). The CDR3 is made up of 18 amino acids. CDR3 DNA sequence: TGTGCCAGCAGTTTTAGAAGGATTTTGGGTTACTTTACTACTGAAGCTTTCTTT. This translates into CASSFRRILGYFTTEAFF.

As to this clonotype: Since no conserved phenylalanine or tryptophan closes the CDR3, a read error is the likely cause. V is TRBV20-1 and J is TRBJ1-6; the D is unclear. V lost 5 bases and J lost 8, with 19 bases in between. The germline gives CDR1 DFQATT, CDR2 SNEGSKA (reference sequence). The CDR3 is 15 residues long. The CDR3 reads CSAPLRGPDDSPLHS. As DNA, the CDR3 is TGCAGTGCTCCTCTTCGTGGGCCAGACGATTCACCCCTCCACTCT.

The chain has TRBV12-3 or TRBV12-4 and TRBJ2-3; perhaps TRBD2 as D (6 bases). Trimming left V 3 bases short and J 0 bases short, with 10 bases between. CDR3 length equals 15 residues. The CDR3 DNA reads as TGTGCCAGCAGTTTTTGGCGGGAAAGCACAGATACGCAGTATTTT. This translates into CASSFWRESTDTQYF.

The chain employs TRBV5-1 and TRBJ2-1; D call uncertain. The CDR3 is 15 residues long. CDR1 and CDR2 from the germline V gene are SGHRS and YFSETQ. V was clipped by 1 base and J by 0 bases, with 8 bases between them. The CDR3 coding sequence is TGCGCCAGCAGCTTGTTCATTAGCTCCTACAATGAGCAGTTCTTC. Encoded protein: CASSLFISSYNEQFF.

This clonotype was recorded at least ten times. The V gene is TRBV27, the J gene TRBJ2-1; 11 bases match TRBD2. V shed 2 bases and J 8 bases; nucleotides not matched to a gene: 5. Germline V gene data show CDR1 as MNHEY and CDR2 as SMNVEV (reference sequence). This CDR3 is 15 amino acids long. For the CDR3, the DNA is TGTGCCAGCAGTTTAGGTTCTAGCGGGGGGTATGAGCAGTTCTTC. As protein: CASSLGSSGGYEQFF.

This clonotype was observed a handful of times. The chain joins TRBV10-3 to TRBJ1-1; TRBD1 agrees at 10 bases. V was pared by 3 bases and J by 10 bases, with 8 bases of the junction left unmatched. Germline CDR1 reads ENHRY; CDR2 reads SYGVKD. The CDR3 loop spans 14 amino acids. The CDR3: CAISDPTGGAGAFF. As DNA, the CDR3 is TGTGCCATCAGTGACCCGACAGGGGGCGCGGGAGCTTTCTTT.

The rearrangement links TRBV9 to TRBJ2-1, with D unresolved. The CDR3 is made up of 16 amino acids. V was shortened by 2 bases and J by 5 bases, with 17 bases between the two germline ends. From germline, CDR1 is SGDLS and CDR2 YYNGEE. CDR3 protein: CASSVSGPPEDNEQFF. The CDR3 DNA follows: TGTGCCAGCAGCGTCTCTGGGCCCCCGGAAGACAATGAGCAGTTCTTC.

J is TRBJ2-5 and V is TRBV4-2, with D possibly TRBD2 on 5 matching bases. Germline values: CDR1 LGHNA, CDR2 YNFKEQ. Trimming removed 5 bases from V and 0 bases from J, with 13 bases in between. The CDR3 has 15 residues. The CDR3 loop is CASSVLWRYQETQYF. CDR3 coding DNA: TGTGCCAGCAGCGTGTTATGGAGGTACCAAGAGACCCAGTACTTC.

This clonotype was observed at least ten times. The chain uses TRBV6-1 and TRBJ1-6, with D possibly TRBD1 on 6 matching bases. The germline V gene encodes CDR1 MNHNS and CDR2 SASEGT. Trimming stripped 4 bases from V and 9 bases from J, with 13 bases between. The CDR3 is 14 amino acids. The chain's CDR3 is CASSVAGDTSPLHF. The CDR3 region has the DNA TGTGCCAGCAGTGTGGCAGGGGATACTTCACCCCTCCACTTT.

The rearrangement uses TRBV10-1 and TRBJ2-5, with unresolved D. Trimming pared 2 bases from V and 5 bases from J, leaving 12 bases between. The CDR3 totals 14 residues. Germline V gene data show CDR1 as WNHNN and CDR2 as SYGVQD (reference sequence). CDR3 amino acids: CASSETAFPETQYF. In DNA, the CDR3 is TGCGCCAGCAGTGAGACGGCCTTCCCCGAGACCCAGTACTTC.

The genes are TRBV12-3 or TRBV12-4 and TRBJ1-3; D remains unclear. V was shortened by 3 bases and J by 7 bases, with 7 bases between the two germline ends. The length of the CDR3 is 12 residues. The CDR3 region has the DNA TGTGCCAGCAGTTTTTCCGGGAACACCATATATTTT. Translation gives CASSFSGNTIYF.

This clonotype was observed a handful of times. The genes are TRBV12-3 or TRBV12-4 and TRBJ1-6, with D possibly matching TRBD1 (6 bases). The V end was cut by 2 bases, the J end by 9 bases, with 11 bases between. The CDR3 covers 14 residues. Written as DNA, the CDR3 is TGTGCCAGCAGTTTATTTTCCAGGGGTTCACCCCTCCACTTT. It yields the protein CASSLFSRGSPLHF.

V gene TRBV19 combines with J gene TRBJ1-1, with D hard to call. Germline-derived CDR1 and CDR2 are LNHDA and SQIVND (reference sequence). Deletions cut 2 bases from V and 7 bases from J, with 23 bases between. This CDR3 contains 17 residues. The CDR3 bases are TGTGCCAGTAGTATACCCCGGTGGCACCCGATCGATCTTGAAGCTTTCTTT. Its translation is CASSIPRWHPIDLEAFF.

This clonotype occurred once. The V and J genes are TRBV5-1 and TRBJ2-1, with TRBD2 matching 12 bases. The CDR3 has 15 residues. Germline values: CDR1 SGHRS, CDR2 YFSETQ. V lost 1 base and J lost 8; bases outside the gene matches: 4. CDR3 loop: CASSLLLAGGYEQFF. In DNA, the CDR3 is TGCGCCAGCAGCTTGTTGCTAGCGGGAGGGTATGAGCAGTTCTTC. The full variable domain, its missing parts supplied by reference TRBV5-1 and TRBJ2-1, is KAGVTQTPRYLIKTRGQQVTLSCSPISGHRSVSWYQQTPGQGLQFLFEYFSETQRNKGNFPGRFSGRQFSNSRSEMNVSTLELGDSALYLCASSLLLAGGYEQFFGPGTRLTVL.